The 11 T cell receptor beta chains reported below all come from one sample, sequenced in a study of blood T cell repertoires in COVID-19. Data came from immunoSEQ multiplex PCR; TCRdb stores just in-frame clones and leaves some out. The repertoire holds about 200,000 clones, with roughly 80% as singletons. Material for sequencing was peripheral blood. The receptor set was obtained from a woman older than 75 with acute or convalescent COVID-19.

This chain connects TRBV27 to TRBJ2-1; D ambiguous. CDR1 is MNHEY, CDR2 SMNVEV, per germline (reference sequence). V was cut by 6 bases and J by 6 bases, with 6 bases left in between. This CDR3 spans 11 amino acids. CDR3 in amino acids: CASSYPNEQFF. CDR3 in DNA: TGTGCCAGCAGCTACCCCAATGAGCAGTTCTTC.

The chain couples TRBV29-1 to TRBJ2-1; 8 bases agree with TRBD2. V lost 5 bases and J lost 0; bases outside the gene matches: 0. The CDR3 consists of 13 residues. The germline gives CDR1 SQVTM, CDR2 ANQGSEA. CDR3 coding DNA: TGCAGCGTTAGCGGGAGCTCCTACAATGAGCAGTTCTTC. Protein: CSVSGSSYNEQFF.

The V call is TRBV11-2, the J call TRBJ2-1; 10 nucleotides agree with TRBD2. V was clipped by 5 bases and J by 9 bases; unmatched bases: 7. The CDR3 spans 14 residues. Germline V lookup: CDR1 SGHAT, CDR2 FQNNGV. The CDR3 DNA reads TGTGCCAGCAGCCTAGTGACTAGCGGGCTTGAGCAGTTCTTC. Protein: CASSLVTSGLEQFF. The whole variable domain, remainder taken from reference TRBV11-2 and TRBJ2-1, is EAGVAQSPRYKIIEKRQSVAFWCNPISGHATLYWYQQILGQGPKLLIQFQNNGVVDDSQLPKDRFSAERLKGVDSTLKIQPAKLEDSAVYLCASSLVTSGLEQFFGPGTRLTVL.

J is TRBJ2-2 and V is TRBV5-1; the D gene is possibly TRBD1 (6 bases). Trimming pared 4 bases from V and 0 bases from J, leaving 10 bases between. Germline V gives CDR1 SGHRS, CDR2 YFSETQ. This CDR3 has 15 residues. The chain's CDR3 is CASSRDTANTGELFF. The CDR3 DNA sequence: TGCGCCAGCAGCCGGGACACCGCGAACACCGGGGAGCTGTTTTTT.

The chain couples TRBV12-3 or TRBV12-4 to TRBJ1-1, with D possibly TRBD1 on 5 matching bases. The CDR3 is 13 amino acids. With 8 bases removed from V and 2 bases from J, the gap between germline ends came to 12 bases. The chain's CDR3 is CASGLGGNTEAFF. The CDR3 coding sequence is TGTGCCAGCGGATTGGGGGGAAACACTGAAGCTTTCTTT.

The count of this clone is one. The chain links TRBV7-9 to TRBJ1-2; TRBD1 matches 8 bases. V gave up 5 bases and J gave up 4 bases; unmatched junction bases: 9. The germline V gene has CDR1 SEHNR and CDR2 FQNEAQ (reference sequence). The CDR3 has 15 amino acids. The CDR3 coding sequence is TGTGCCAGCAGCACTGGTCAGGGGGCCCGCTATGGCTACACCTTC. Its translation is CASSTGQGARYGYTF. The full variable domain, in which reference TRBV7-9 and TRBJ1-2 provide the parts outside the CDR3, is DTGVSQNPRHKITKRGQNVTFRCDPISEHNRLYWYRQTLGQGPEFLTYFQNEAQLEKSRLLSDRFSAERPKGSFSTLEIQRTEQGDSAMYLCASSTGQGARYGYTFGSGTRLTVV.

The CDR3 spells CASSQGRIRGATPGNTIYF. As DNA, the CDR3 is TGTGCCAGCAGCCAAGGACGGATCAGGGGAGCGACACCGGGAAACACCATATATTTT. V and J are TRBV3-1 (or the pseudogene TRBV3-2) and TRBJ1-3, with TRBD1 as a possible D gene (6 bases). The germline CDR1 and CDR2 sequences are LGHDT and YNNKEL (reference sequence). Trimming pared 1 base from V and 4 bases from J, leaving 23 bases between. The CDR3 has 19 residues.

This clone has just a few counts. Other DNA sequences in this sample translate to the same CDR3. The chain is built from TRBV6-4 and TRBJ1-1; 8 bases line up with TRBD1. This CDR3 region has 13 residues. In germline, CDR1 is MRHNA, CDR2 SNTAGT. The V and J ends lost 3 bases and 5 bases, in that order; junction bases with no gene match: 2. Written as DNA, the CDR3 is TGTGCCAGCAGTGAACAGGGGGGTACTGAAGCTTTCTTT. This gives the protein CASSEQGGTEAFF.

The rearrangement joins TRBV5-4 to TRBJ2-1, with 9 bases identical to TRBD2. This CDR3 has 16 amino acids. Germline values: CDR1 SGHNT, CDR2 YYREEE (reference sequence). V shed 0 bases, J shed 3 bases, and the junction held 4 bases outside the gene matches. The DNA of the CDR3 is TGTGCCAGCAGCTTGGCGGCTAGCGGGAACTACAATGAGCAGTTCTTC. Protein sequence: CASSLAASGNYNEQFF.

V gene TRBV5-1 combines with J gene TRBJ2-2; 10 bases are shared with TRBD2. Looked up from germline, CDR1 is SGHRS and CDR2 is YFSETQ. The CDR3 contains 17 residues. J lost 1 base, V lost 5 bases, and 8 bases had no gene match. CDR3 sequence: CASRFELAGMNTGELFF. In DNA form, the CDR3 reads TGCGCCAGCAGGTTTGAACTAGCGGGAATGAACACCGGGGAGCTGTTTTTT.

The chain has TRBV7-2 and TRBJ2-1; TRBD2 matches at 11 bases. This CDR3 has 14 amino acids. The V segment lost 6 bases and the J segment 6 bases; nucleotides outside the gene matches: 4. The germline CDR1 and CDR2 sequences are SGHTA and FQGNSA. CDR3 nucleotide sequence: TGTGCCAGCAGACCTAGCGGGAGGTTCAATGAGCAGTTCTTC. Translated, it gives CASRPSGRFNEQFF.